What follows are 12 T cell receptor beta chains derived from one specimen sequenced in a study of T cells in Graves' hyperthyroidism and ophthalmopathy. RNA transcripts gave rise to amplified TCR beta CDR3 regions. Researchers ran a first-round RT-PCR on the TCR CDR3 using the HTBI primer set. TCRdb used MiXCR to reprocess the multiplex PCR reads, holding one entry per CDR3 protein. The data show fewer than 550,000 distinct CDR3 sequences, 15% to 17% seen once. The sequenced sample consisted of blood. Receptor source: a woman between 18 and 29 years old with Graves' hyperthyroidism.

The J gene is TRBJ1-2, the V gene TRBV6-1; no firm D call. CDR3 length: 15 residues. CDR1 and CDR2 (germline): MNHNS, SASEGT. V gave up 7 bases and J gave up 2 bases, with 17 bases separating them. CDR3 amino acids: CASNVGLGQNYGYTF. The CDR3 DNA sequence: TGTGCCAGCAACGTGGGGTTAGGGCAGAACTATGGCTACACCTTC.

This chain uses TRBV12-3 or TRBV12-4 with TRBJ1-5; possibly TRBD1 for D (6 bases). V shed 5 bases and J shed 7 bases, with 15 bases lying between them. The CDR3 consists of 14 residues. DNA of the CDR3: TGTGCCAGCAGTCTACAGGGCTCTAGACAGCCCCAGCATTTT. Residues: CASSLQGSRQPQHF.

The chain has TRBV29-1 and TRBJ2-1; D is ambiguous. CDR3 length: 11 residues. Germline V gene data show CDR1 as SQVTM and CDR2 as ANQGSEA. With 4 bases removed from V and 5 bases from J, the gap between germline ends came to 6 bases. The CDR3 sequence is CSVVQDNEQFF. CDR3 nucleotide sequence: TGCAGCGTTGTTCAAGACAATGAGCAGTTCTTC.

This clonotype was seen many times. CDR3 sequence (DNA): TGTGCCAGCAGCTTAGAGGGACGGTACCAAGAGACCCAGTACTTC. As protein: CASSLEGRYQETQYF. V is TRBV7-6 and J is TRBJ2-5; TRBD1 or TRBD2 may be the D gene (5 bases each). This CDR3 comprises 15 residues. In germline, CDR1 is SGHVS, CDR2 FNYEAQ. Between the trimmed V and J ends, which lost 1 base and 0 bases, there was a span of 9 bases.

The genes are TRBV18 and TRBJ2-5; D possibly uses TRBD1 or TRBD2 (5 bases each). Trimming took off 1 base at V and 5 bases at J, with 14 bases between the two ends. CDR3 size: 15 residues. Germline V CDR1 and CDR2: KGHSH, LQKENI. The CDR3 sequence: CASSPQTEWGETQYF. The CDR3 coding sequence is TGTGCCAGCTCACCACAGACTGAGTGGGGGGAGACCCAGTACTTC.

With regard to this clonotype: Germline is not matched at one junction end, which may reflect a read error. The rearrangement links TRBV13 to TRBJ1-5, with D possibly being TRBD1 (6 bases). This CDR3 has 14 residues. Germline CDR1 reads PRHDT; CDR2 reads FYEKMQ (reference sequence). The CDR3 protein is CASSVGGSNQPQHF. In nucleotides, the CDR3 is TGTGCCAGCAGCGTAGGGGGGAGCAATCAGCCCCAGCATTTT.

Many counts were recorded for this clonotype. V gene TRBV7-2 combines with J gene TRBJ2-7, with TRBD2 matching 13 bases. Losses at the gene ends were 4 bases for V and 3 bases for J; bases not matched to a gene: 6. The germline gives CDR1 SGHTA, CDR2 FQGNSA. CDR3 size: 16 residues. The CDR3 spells CASSSGLAGALYEQYF. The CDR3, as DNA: TGTGCCAGCAGCTCCGGACTAGCGGGGGCTCTCTACGAGCAGTACTTC.

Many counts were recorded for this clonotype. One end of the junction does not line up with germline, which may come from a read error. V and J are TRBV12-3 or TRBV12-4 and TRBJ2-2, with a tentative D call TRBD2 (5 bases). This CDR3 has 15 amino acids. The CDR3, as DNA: TGTGCCAGCAGTGGGGTTTTAAGAAGCACCGGGAAGCTGTTTTTT. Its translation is CASSGVLRSTGKLFF.

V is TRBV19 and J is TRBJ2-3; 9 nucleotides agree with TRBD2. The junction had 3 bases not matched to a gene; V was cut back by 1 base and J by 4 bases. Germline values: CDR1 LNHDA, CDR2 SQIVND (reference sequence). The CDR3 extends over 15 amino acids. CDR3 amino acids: CASSIAGTSPDTQYF. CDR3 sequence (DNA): TGTGCCAGTAGTATAGCCGGGACTAGCCCAGATACGCAGTATTTT.

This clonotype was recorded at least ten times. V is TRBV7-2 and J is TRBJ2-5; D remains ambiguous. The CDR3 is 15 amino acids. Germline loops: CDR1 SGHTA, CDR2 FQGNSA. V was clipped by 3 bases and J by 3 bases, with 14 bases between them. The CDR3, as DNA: TGTGCCAGCAGCTTCAGTTCGGGCTGGGAAGAGACCCAGTACTTC. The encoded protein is CASSFSSGWEETQYF.

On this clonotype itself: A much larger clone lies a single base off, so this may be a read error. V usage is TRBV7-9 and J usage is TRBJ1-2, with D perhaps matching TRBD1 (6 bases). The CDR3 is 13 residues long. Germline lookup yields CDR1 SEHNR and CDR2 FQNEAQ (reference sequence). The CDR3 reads CVSSPPGQFGYTF. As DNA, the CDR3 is TGTGTCAGCAGCCCACCCGGACAGTTTGGCTACACCTTC.

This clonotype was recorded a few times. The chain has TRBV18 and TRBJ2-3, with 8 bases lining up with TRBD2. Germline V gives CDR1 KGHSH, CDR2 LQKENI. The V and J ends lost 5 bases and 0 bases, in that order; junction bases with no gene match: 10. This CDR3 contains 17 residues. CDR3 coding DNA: TGTGCCAGCTCATCCCGGAGGACTAGCCGAAGCACAGATACGCAGTATTTT. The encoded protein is CASSSRRTSRSTDTQYF. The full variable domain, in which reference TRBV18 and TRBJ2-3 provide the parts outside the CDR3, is NAGVMQNPRHLVRRRGQEARLRCSPMKGHSHVYWYRQLPEEGLKFMVYLQKENIIDESGMPKERFSAEFPKEGPSILRIQQVVRGDSAAYFCASSSRRTSRSTDTQYFGPGTRLTVL.